The 26 T cell receptor beta chains presented below share a single source sample, sequenced in a study of OX40 agonist ivuxolimab in advanced cancers. Libraries were prepared by immunoSEQ multiplex PCR; TCRdb keeps only in-frame clonotypes and omits some of them. The sample records more than 10,000 clones, around 80% being singletons. Here the sequenced sample was CD4+ or CD8+ T cells sorted from blood, taken in a trial of the OX40 agonist ivuxolimab. Every receptor here comes from an adult with an advanced solid tumor such as melanoma, head and neck, liver or kidney cancer.

The chain employs TRBV6-5 and TRBJ2-7, with 7 bases lining up with TRBD1. The V and J ends lost 7 bases and 6 bases, in that order; junction bases with no gene match: 9. The CDR3 consists of 13 residues. Per germline, CDR1 MNHEY and CDR2 SVGAGI. The CDR3 sequence is CASNHRGQGEQYF. The CDR3 DNA sequence: TGTGCCAGCAACCATAGGGGGCAGGGCGAGCAGTACTTC.

In its sample, this clone was seen once. This chain joins TRBV18 and TRBJ2-7; D is possibly TRBD1 (6 bases). The V gene lost 6 bases and the J gene lost 3 bases, with 12 bases spanning the gap. Germline values: CDR1 KGHSH, CDR2 LQKENI. The CDR3 loop spans 13 amino acids. Here the CDR3 reads CASSPDSGYEQYF. In nucleotides, the CDR3 is TGTGCCAGCTCGCCGGACAGCGGCTACGAGCAGTACTTC.

This chain joins TRBV6-5 and TRBJ2-2; the D gene could be TRBD1 or TRBD2 (5 bases each). The V end lost 0 bases, the J end lost 1 base, and 9 bases lay between the germline ends. CDR3 size: 16 residues. Per germline, CDR1 MNHEY and CDR2 SVGAGI. The CDR3 DNA reads as TGTGCCAGCAGTTACTCGATGGGGGAGAACACCGGGGAGCTGTTTTTT. Its protein is CASSYSMGENTGELFF.

The chain employs TRBV10-1 and TRBJ1-4; the D gene is possibly TRBD1 (5 bases). Trimming removed 2 bases at V and 4 bases at J, with 17 bases between. Germline assignment: CDR1 WNHNN and CDR2 SYGVQD (reference sequence). The CDR3 loop spans 17 amino acids. The CDR3: CASSEPIHMGVNEKLFF. The DNA for the CDR3 is TGCGCCAGCAGTGAGCCGATCCACATGGGGGTTAATGAAAAACTGTTTTTT.

Relative to its sample, this clone is medium-sized (0.01 to 0.1%). One base separates it from a far larger clone, so it is likely a read error. The chain joins TRBV5-6 to TRBJ1-1, with a possible D match to TRBD1 (5 bases). CDR1 SGHDT and CDR2 YYEEEE come from the germline V gene. The CDR3 runs 14 residues. With 0 bases removed from V and 7 bases from J, the gap between germline ends came to 13 bases. The CDR3 spells CASSLGGERDEAFF. The CDR3 DNA is TGTGCCAGCAGCTTGGGGGGGGAGAGGGATGAAGCTTTCTTT. Using reference TRBV5-6 and TRBJ1-1 for the parts outside the CDR3, the full variable domain is DAGVTQSPTHLIKTRGQQVTLRCSPKSGHDTVSWYQQALGQGPQFIFQYYEEEERQRGNFPDRFSGHQFPNYSSELNVNALLLGDSALYLCASSLGGERDEAFFGQGTRLTVV.

The genes are TRBV4-1 and TRBJ2-7; D gene unclear. The ends were cut back, 2 bases at V and 0 bases at J, with 11 bases in the middle. Germline CDR1 reads MGHRA; CDR2 reads YSYEKL. This CDR3 contains 15 residues. CDR3 in amino acids: CASSQLLGDSYEQYF. CDR3 DNA: TGCGCCAGCAGCCAATTGTTAGGAGACTCCTACGAGCAGTACTTC.

The chain combines TRBV28 with TRBJ1-1; 9 bases agree with TRBD1. The ends lost 2 bases at V and 5 bases at J; junction bases unmatched: 6. This CDR3 spans 15 amino acids. The germline gives CDR1 MDHEN, CDR2 SYDVKM. CDR3 nucleotides: TGTGCCAGCAGTTTACCGCCCGGGACAGGGACTGAAGCTTTCTTT. Amino acids: CASSLPPGTGTEAFF. The variable domain in full, with the rest retrieved from reference TRBV28 and TRBJ1-1, is DVKVTQSSRYLVKRTGEKVFLECVQDMDHENMFWYRQDPGLGLRLIYFSYDVKMKEKGDIPEGYSVSREKKERFSLILESASTNQTSMYLCASSLPPGTGTEAFFGQGTRLTVV.

CDR3 nucleotide sequence: TGTGCCAGCAGGTTTCAGGGGTTGGGCGAGCAGTACTTC. Translating it yields CASRFQGLGEQYF. The chain uses TRBV27 and TRBJ2-7; tentative D call: TRBD1 (6 bases). This CDR3 spans 13 amino acids. From germline, CDR1 is MNHEY and CDR2 SMNVEV (reference sequence). V lost 6 bases to trimming and J lost 6 bases, with 15 bases between them.

The chain combines TRBV19 with TRBJ2-3; possible D gene TRBD2, 5 bases. This CDR3 is 15 amino acids long. Trimming removed 6 bases from V and 0 bases from J, with 13 bases in between. Germline V gene sequence: CDR1 LNHDA, CDR2 SQIVND (reference sequence). The CDR3 reads CASSPSSRSTDTQYF. In nucleotides, the CDR3 is TGTGCCAGTAGCCCTAGCAGCCGTAGCACAGATACGCAGTATTTT. Full variable domain (remainder filled in from reference TRBV19 and TRBJ2-3): DGGITQSPKYLFRKEGQNVTLSCEQNLNHDAMYWYRQDPGQGLRLIYYSQIVNDFQKGDIAEGYSVSREKKESFPLTVTSAQKNPTAFYLCASSPSSRSTDTQYFGPGTRLTVL.

The genes are TRBV19 and TRBJ2-7, with D tentatively TRBD1 (6 bases). The ends were cut back, 4 bases at V and 2 bases at J, with 12 bases in the middle. CDR3 size: 14 residues. Germline CDR1 LNHDA, CDR2 SQIVND (reference sequence). CDR3 sequence (DNA): TGTGCCAGTAGTACCGGGACACGAACCTACGAGCAGTACTTC. Translating it yields CASSTGTRTYEQYF.

This clone was seen more than once but under ten times. The CDR3 protein is CASSLSGGFQPQHF. For the CDR3, the DNA is TGTGCCAGCAGTTTATCAGGGGGCTTTCAGCCCCAGCATTTT. The genes are TRBV27 and TRBJ1-5, with 7 bases matching TRBD1. Trimming cost V 0 bases and J 6 bases; bases outside gene matches: 2. In germline, CDR1 is MNHEY, CDR2 SMNVEV (reference sequence). The CDR3 loop spans 14 amino acids.

The chain has TRBV6-1 and TRBJ2-7; 8 bases are a match to TRBD2. V was clipped by 6 bases and J by 2 bases; unmatched bases: 3. CDR3 length: 13 amino acids. Germline assignment: CDR1 MNHNS and CDR2 SASEGT. CDR3 residues: CASRVTSAYEQYF. In nucleotides, the CDR3 is TGTGCCAGCAGAGTGACTAGCGCCTACGAGCAGTACTTC.

The J gene is TRBJ2-3, the V gene TRBV6-4, with D tentatively TRBD2 (6 bases). The germline V gene has CDR1 MRHNA and CDR2 SNTAGT. V dropped 4 bases and J dropped 1 base, with 6 bases sitting between them. The CDR3 length is 13 residues. CDR3 amino acids: CASSAGGTDTQYF. DNA of the CDR3: TGTGCCAGCAGTGCGGGAGGCACAGATACGCAGTATTTT.

The chain joins TRBV7-6 to TRBJ2-5; 11 bases map to TRBD2. There are 17 residues in the CDR3. Trimming cost V 2 bases and J 5 bases; bases outside gene matches: 10. CDR1 and CDR2 (germline): SGHVS, FNYEAQ. The DNA of the CDR3 is TGTGCCAGCAGCTTATCTAGCGGGGGGCTCCTGGGGGAGACCCAGTACTTC. Translated, it gives CASSLSSGGLLGETQYF.

The rearrangement links TRBV11-2 to TRBJ2-2, with 8 bases aligning to TRBD2. V lost 1 base and J lost 3; bases outside the gene matches: 4. Germline loops: CDR1 SGHAT, CDR2 FQNNGV. The CDR3 is 16 amino acids. This CDR3 is CASSLGSGGYTGELFF. CDR3 bases: TGTGCCAGCAGCTTAGGAAGCGGGGGCTACACCGGGGAGCTGTTTTTT.

The rearrangement joins TRBV29-1 to TRBJ2-5; D unresolved. This CDR3 has 13 amino acids. Trimming shortened V by 4 bases and J by 4 bases, and 13 bases separated the two germline ends. Germline CDR1 SQVTM, CDR2 ANQGSEA. CDR3 protein: CSVVELGLETQYF. The CDR3 bases are TGCAGCGTTGTAGAATTGGGATTAGAGACCCAGTACTTC. Looking up the rest from reference TRBV29-1 and TRBJ2-5 gives the full variable domain: SAVISQKPSRDICQRGTSLTIQCQVDSQVTMMFWYRQQPGQSLTLIATANQGSEATYESGFVIDKFPISRPNLTFSTLTVSNMSPEDSSIYLCSVVELGLETQYFGPGTRLLVL.

The V and J genes are TRBV9 and TRBJ2-3; 10 bases are shared with TRBD2. Germline V gene sequence: CDR1 SGDLS, CDR2 YYNGEE. This CDR3 spans 17 amino acids. With V trimmed by 2 bases and J by 1 base, 7 bases remained unmatched. The CDR3 protein is CASSVGAGGRGTDTQYF. The CDR3 DNA sequence: TGTGCCAGCAGCGTGGGAGCGGGAGGGAGGGGCACAGATACGCAGTATTTT.

The genes are TRBV11-2 and TRBJ1-1; no definite D call. Trimming took off 1 base at V and 3 bases at J, with 9 bases between the two ends. The CDR3 totals 14 residues. Germline V gene sequence: CDR1 SGHAT, CDR2 FQNNGV. The CDR3 sequence is CASSLAVGYTEAFF. The CDR3, as DNA: TGTGCCAGCAGCTTAGCGGTAGGGTACACTGAAGCTTTCTTT.

The V and J genes are TRBV5-1 and TRBJ2-7; 15 bases fit TRBD2. Germline V CDR1 and CDR2: SGHRS, YFSETQ. J lost 2 bases, V lost 4 bases, and 4 bases had no gene match. The CDR3 spans 16 residues. As DNA, the CDR3 is TGCGCCAGCAGCCCGGGGACTAGCGGGAGGACCTACGAGCAGTACTTC. Translating gives CASSPGTSGRTYEQYF.

This sequence joins TRBV7-9 and TRBJ2-7; D not resolved. V gave up 5 bases and J gave up 7 bases, with 15 bases separating them. Germline CDR1 and CDR2: SEHNR and FQNEAQ (reference sequence). The CDR3 has 13 residues. CDR3 DNA sequence: TGTGCCAGCAGCCCCCCCGCCCCGCGGGAGCAGTACTTC. Translating it yields CASSPPAPREQYF.

The chain joins TRBV6-6 to TRBJ2-7, with a possible D match to TRBD1 (5 bases). CDR1 MNHNY and CDR2 SVGAGI come from the germline V gene (reference sequence). The CDR3 extends over 12 amino acids. Trimming shortened V by 8 bases and J by 5 bases, and 13 bases separated the two germline ends. DNA for the CDR3: TGTGCCAGCCACGGCCAGGGAAACGAGCAGTACTTC. Protein product: CASHGQGNEQYF.

The rearrangement uses TRBV5-1 and TRBJ2-1; D not certain. The CDR3 runs 13 residues. The V and J ends lost 0 bases and 4 bases respectively, with 5 bases between them. Germline V CDR1 and CDR2: SGHRS, YFSETQ. CDR3 nucleotides: TGCGCCAGCAGCTTGGTTTATTACAATGAGCAGTTCTTC. Encoded protein: CASSLVYYNEQFF.

The genes are TRBV28 and TRBJ2-4; TRBD2 matches at 8 bases. Germline CDR1 MDHEN, CDR2 SYDVKM. The CDR3 loop spans 14 amino acids. With V trimmed by 3 bases and J by 7 bases, 5 bases remained unmatched. The CDR3, as DNA: TGTGCCAGCAGTTTGGGAGCGGGAGCGAACATTCAGTACTTC. Translated: CASSLGAGANIQYF.

V usage is TRBV19 and J usage is TRBJ2-7, with D perhaps assigned TRBD1 or TRBD2 (5 bases each). Germline-derived CDR1 and CDR2 are LNHDA and SQIVND (reference sequence). CDR3 length: 14 residues. Trimming shortened V by 5 bases and J by 0 bases, and 11 bases separated the two germline ends. CDR3 region: CASSVPGTSYEQYF. CDR3 nucleotide sequence: TGTGCCAGTAGTGTCCCCGGGACCTCCTACGAGCAGTACTTC. The full variable domain, in which reference TRBV19 and TRBJ2-7 provide the parts outside the CDR3, is DGGITQSPKYLFRKEGQNVTLSCEQNLNHDAMYWYRQDPGQGLRLIYYSQIVNDFQKGDIAEGYSVSREKKESFPLTVTSAQKNPTAFYLCASSVPGTSYEQYFGPGTRLTVT.

The chain combines TRBV5-1 with TRBJ2-7; tentatively, D is TRBD1 (6 bases). Germline V gene sequence: CDR1 SGHRS, CDR2 YFSETQ. There are 19 residues in the CDR3. V was cut by 0 bases and J by 7 bases, with 29 bases left in between. The CDR3 loop reads CASSLESPRVTGWAEEQYF. The CDR3 bases are TGCGCCAGCAGCTTGGAGTCCCCCAGGGTGACAGGATGGGCAGAAGAGCAGTACTTC. Full variable domain (remainder filled in from reference TRBV5-1 and TRBJ2-7): KAGVTQTPRYLIKTRGQQVTLSCSPISGHRSVSWYQQTPGQGLQFLFEYFSETQRNKGNFPGRFSGRQFSNSRSEMNVSTLELGDSALYLCASSLESPRVTGWAEEQYFGPGTRLTVT.

Written as DNA, the CDR3 is TGTGCCAGCAGCCCTCATGGGGCAGGAGATAATCAGCCCCAGCATTTT. Its protein product is CASSPHGAGDNQPQHF. The chain uses TRBV5-6 and TRBJ1-5; D may be TRBD1 (5 bases). The CDR3 length is 16 residues. Germline V gene lookup returns CDR1 SGHDT and CDR2 YYEEEE. Trimming cost V 4 bases and J 4 bases, with 18 bases left between them.